This T cell receptor (beta chain) was recorded in a study of blood T cell repertoires in COVID-19. The table came from immunoSEQ multiplex PCR; TCRdb's copy has only in-frame clones and leaves some out. The data contain 110,000 to 150,000 clones, 86% of them seen just once; the ten biggest clones take up roughly 4.3%. The sequenced sample consisted of PBMCs or T cells enriched from blood (not recorded which). The TCR originated in a man aged 50-60 years who had recovered from COVID-19.

DNA for the CDR3: TGTGCCAGCAGCTTAGGACAGTCTAACTATGGCTACACCTTC. Its protein is CASSLGQSNYGYTF. J is TRBJ1-2 and V is TRBV7-2; possible D gene TRBD1, 5 bases. Trimming left V 1 base short and J 0 bases short, with 6 bases between. CDR3 size: 14 residues. Germline CDR1 and CDR2: SGHTA and FQGNSA.